This T cell receptor (beta chain) is drawn from a study of cytomegalovirus exposure and HLA in healthy donors. PCR primers comprised 60 Vbeta and 13 Jbeta primers. Profiled with immunoSEQ multiplex PCR; TCRdb holds only in-frame clones, not every one. The sample consists of about 130,000 clones, around three quarters of them appearing once. With 3 bases clipped from V and 3 bases from J, the junction kept 6 bases outside the gene matches. The CDR3 consists of 16 residues. CDR1 and CDR2 from the germline V gene are SNHLY and FYNNEI. The sample was PBMCs. This receptor was taken from a man aged 25 to 40 in good health and CMV-seronegative. The V call is TRBV2, the J call TRBJ2-2; 8 nucleotides match TRBD1. The CDR3 DNA follows: TGTGCCAGCAGTGATCGAGGGACAGGCTACACCGGGGAGCTGTTTTTT. Encoded protein: CASSDRGTGYTGELFF.